Listed below are T cell receptor beta chains from one sample, sequenced in a study of response to subunit inactivated influenza vaccine. TCRdb ran MiXCR on the RT-PCR reads and lists one entry per CDR3 protein. The repertoire has over 150,000 distinct CDR3 sequences, roughly a tenth of them found once; the top ten carry approximately 13%. The material sequenced was non-naive T cells sorted from PBMCs, taken roughly 46 days after vaccination. The receptors here all came from a man aged 45-65 years who received an inactivated influenza vaccine. Each CDR3 is given with its conserved first and last residue. The D gene is left open where the match is weak. The listing skips clone size in some rows; elsewhere it reads once, few, many or a size class.

d_gene	abundance	v_gene	j_gene	CDR3nt	CDR3aa
TRBD2	NA	TRBV5-6	TRBJ2-1	TGTGCCAGCAGGTTAGCGGGGGGCTACAATGAGCAGTTCTTC	CASRLAGGYNEQFF
NA	few	TRBV9	TRBJ2-3	TGTGCCAGCAGCGTAGCGGGGGAGGTCGCAGATACGCAGTATTTT	CASSVAGEVADTQYF
NA	NA	TRBV10-3	TRBJ1-1	TGTGCCATCAGTGAAGGACACTCATACACTGAAGCTTTCTTT	CAISEGHSYTEAFF
NA	NA	TRBV28	TRBJ2-2	TGTGCCTCACGGGTCGGCACCGGGGAGCTGTTTTTT	CASRVGTGELFF
NA	many	TRBV28	TRBJ1-1	TGTGCCAGCAGTTTGAACCTGAACACTGAAGCTTTCTTT	CASSLNLNTEAFF
NA	NA	TRBV18	TRBJ2-7	TGTGCCAGCTCATCCAACGGGGCCGGCCCCAACGAGCAGTACTTC	CASSSNGAGPNEQYF
NA	NA	TRBV5-1	TRBJ2-3	TGCGCCAGCAGCTTGGGAGGGGATGTCACAGATACGCAGTATTTT	CASSLGGDVTDTQYF
NA	few	TRBV7-9	TRBJ1-3	TGTGCCAGCAGCGCAAGTGTGGGATATGGAAACACCATATATTTT	CASSASVGYGNTIYF
TRBD2	many	TRBV25-1	TRBJ2-1	TGTGCCAGCAGTGAATACCCTAGCGGGAGCGGGAGGTACAATGAGCAGTTCTTC	CASSEYPSGSGRYNEQFF
TRBD1	NA	TRBV4-3	TRBJ2-6	TGCGCCAGCAGCCAAGAGAGGTTCGTGACAGGGGTCTCTGGGGCCAACGTCCTGACTTTC	CASSQERFVTGVSGANVLTF